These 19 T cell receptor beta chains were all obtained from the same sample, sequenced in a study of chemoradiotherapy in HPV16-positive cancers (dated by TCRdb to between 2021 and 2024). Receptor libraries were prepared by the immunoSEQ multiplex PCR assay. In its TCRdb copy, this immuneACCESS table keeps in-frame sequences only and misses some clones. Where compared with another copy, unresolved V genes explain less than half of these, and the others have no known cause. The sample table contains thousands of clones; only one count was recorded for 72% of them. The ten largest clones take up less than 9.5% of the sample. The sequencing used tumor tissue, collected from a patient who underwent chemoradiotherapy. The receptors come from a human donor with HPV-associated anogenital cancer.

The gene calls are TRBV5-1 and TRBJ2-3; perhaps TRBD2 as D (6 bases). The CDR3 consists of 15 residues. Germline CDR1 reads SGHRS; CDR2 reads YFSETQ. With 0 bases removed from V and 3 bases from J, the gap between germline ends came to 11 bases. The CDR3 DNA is TGCGCCAGCAGCTTGGAACTAGCAGCAACAGATACGCAGTATTTT. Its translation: CASSLELAATDTQYF.

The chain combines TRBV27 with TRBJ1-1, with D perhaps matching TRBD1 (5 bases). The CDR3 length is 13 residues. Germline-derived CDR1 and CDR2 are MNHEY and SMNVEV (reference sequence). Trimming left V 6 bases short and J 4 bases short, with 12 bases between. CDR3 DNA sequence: TGTGCCAGCAGCCCCCTGGGGGGCACTGAAGCTTTCTTT. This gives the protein CASSPLGGTEAFF.

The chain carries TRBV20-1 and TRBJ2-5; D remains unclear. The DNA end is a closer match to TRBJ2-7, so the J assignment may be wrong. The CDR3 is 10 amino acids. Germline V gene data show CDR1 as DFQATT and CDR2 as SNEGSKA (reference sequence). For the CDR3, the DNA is TGCAGTGCTAGAGCCTACGAGCAGTACTTC. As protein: CSARAYEQYF.

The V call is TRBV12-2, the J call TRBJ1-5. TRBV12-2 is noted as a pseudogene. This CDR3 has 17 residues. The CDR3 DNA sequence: TGTGCAAGTCGCTTAGTGTTTGGAGGGCTTAGCAATCAGCCCCAGCATTTT. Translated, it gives CASRLVFGGLSNQPQHF.

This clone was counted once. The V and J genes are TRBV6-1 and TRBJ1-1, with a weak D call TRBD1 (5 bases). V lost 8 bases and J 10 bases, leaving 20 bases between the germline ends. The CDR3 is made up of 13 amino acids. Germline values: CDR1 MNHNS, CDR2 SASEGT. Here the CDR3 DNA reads TGTGCCAGCTCGGCGGGGCGCGGTCTAGGAGCTTTCTTT. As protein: CASSAGRGLGAFF.

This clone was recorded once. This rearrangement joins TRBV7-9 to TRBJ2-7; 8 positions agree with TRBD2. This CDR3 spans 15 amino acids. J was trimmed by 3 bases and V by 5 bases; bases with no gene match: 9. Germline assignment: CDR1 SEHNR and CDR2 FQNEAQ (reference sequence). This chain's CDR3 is CASSPLGLAGYEQYF. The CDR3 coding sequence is TGTGCCAGCAGCCCACTAGGGCTAGCGGGCTACGAGCAGTACTTC.

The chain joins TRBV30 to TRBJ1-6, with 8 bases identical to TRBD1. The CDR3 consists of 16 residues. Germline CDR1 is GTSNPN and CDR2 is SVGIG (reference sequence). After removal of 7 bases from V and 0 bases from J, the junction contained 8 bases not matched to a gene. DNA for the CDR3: TGTGCCTCACGCGGACAGGGAAGCTCCTATAATTCACCCCTCCACTTT. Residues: CASRGQGSSYNSPLHF.

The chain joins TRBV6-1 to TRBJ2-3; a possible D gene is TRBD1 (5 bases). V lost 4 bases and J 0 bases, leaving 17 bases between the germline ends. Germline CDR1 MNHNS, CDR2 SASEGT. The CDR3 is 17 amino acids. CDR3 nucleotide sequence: TGTGCCAGCAGTGCCCCTTTTGTAACAGGTAGCACAGATACGCAGTATTTT. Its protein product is CASSAPFVTGSTDTQYF.

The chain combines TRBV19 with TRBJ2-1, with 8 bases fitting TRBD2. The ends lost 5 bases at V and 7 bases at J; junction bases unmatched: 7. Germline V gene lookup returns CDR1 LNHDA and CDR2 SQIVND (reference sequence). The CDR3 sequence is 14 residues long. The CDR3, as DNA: TGTGCCAGTAGTCTCCGGACTAGCAAAAATGAGCAGTTCTTC. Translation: CASSLRTSKNEQFF.

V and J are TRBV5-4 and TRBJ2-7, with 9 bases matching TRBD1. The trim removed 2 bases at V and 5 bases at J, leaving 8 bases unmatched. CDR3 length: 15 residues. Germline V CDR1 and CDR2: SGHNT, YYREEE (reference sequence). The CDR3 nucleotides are TGTGCCAGCAGCTTCCCTACGACAGGGGGTCACGAGCAGTACTTC. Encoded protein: CASSFPTTGGHEQYF.

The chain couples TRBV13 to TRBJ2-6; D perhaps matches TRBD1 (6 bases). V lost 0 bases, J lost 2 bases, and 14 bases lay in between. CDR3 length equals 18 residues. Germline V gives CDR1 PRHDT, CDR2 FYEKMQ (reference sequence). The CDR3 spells CASSLGKGVGTGANVLTF. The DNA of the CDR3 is TGTGCCAGCAGCTTAGGAAAGGGGGTGGGGACTGGGGCCAACGTCCTGACTTTC.

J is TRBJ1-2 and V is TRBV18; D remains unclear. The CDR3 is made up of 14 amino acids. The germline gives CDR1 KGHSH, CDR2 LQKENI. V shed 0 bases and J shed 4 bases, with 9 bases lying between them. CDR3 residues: CASSPPAGSYGYTF. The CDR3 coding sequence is TGTGCCAGCTCACCACCGGCTGGGAGCTATGGCTACACCTTC. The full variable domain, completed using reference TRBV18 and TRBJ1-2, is NAGVMQNPRHLVRRRGQEARLRCSPMKGHSHVYWYRQLPEEGLKFMVYLQKENIIDESGMPKERFSAEFPKEGPSILRIQQVVRGDSAAYFCASSPPAGSYGYTFGSGTRLTVV.

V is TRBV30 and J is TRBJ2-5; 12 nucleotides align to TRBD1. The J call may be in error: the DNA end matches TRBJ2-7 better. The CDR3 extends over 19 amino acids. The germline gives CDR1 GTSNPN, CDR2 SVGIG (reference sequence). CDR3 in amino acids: CAWSAAGTGGLVGSYEQYF. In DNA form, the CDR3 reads TGTGCCTGGAGTGCGGCCGGGACAGGGGGCCTCGTGGGGTCCTACGAGCAGTACTTC.

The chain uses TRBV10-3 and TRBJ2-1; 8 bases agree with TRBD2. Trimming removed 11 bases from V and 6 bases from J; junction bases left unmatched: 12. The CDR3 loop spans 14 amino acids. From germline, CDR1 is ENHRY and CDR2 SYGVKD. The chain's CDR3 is CASSSSGQPNEQFF. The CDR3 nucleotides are TGTGCCTCGTCGTCTAGCGGGCAACCCAATGAGCAGTTCTTC.

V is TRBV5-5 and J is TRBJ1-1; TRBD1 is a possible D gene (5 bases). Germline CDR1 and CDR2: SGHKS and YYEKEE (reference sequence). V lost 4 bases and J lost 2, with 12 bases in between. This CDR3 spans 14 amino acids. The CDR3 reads CASSRDSFNTEAFF. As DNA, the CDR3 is TGTGCCAGCAGCCGGGACTCCTTCAACACTGAAGCTTTCTTT.

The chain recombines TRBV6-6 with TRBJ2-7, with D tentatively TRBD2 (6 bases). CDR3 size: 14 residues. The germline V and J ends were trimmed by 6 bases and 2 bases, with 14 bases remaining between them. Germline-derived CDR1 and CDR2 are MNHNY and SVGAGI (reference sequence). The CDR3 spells CASRRRGDAYEQYF. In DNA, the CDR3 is TGTGCCAGCAGAAGGCGGGGCGATGCCTACGAGCAGTACTTC.

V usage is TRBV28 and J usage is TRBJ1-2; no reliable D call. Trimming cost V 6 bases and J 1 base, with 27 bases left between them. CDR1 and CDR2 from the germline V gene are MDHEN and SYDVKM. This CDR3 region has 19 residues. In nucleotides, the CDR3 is TGTGCCAGCAGCTCACCTAAACAGAGCTCCCGCTCCTTTAACTATGGCTACACCTTC. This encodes CASSSPKQSSRSFNYGYTF.

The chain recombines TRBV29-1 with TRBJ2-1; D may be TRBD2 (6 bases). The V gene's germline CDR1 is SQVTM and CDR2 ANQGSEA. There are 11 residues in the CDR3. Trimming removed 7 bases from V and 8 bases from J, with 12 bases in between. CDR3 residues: CSGRGGHEQFF. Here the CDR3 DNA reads TGCAGCGGGCGGGGCGGCCATGAGCAGTTCTTC.

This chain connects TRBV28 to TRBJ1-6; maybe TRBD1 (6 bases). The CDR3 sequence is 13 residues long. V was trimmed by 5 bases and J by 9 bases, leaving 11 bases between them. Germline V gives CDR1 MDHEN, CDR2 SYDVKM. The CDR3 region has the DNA TGTGCCAGCAGTCTAGGGGGGGTTTCACCCCTCCACTTT. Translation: CASSLGGVSPLHF.